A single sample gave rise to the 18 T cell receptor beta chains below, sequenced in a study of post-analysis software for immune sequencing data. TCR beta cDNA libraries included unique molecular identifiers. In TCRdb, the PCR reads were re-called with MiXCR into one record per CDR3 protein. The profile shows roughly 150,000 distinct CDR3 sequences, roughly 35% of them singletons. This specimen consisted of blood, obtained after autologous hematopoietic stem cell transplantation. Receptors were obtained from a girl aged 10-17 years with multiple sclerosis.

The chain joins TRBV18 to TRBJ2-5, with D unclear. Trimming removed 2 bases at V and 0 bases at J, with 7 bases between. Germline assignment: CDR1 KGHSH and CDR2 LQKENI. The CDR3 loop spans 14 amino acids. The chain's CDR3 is CASSPTPYQETQYF. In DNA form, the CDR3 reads TGTGCCAGCTCACCAACACCGTACCAAGAGACCCAGTACTTC.

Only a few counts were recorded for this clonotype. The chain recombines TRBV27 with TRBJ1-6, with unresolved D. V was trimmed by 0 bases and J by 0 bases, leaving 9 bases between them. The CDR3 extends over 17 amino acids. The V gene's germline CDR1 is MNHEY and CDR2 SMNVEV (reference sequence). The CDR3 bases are TGTGCCAGCAGTTTATCGGGAGGGAGCTCCTATAATTCACCCCTCCACTTT. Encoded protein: CASSLSGGSSYNSPLHF.

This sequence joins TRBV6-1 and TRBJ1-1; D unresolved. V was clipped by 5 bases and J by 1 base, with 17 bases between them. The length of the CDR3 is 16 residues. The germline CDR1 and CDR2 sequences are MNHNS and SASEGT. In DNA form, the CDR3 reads TGTGCCAGCAGTCAGATAGCCGGGCAAGGGAACACTGAAGCTTTCTTT. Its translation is CASSQIAGQGNTEAFF.

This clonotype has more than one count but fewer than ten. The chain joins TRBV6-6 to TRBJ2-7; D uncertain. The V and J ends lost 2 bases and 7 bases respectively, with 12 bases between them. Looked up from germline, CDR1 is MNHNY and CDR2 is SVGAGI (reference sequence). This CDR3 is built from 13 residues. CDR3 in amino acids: CASSYPVGVEQYF. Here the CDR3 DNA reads TGTGCCAGCAGTTACCCCGTCGGCGTGGAGCAGTACTTC.

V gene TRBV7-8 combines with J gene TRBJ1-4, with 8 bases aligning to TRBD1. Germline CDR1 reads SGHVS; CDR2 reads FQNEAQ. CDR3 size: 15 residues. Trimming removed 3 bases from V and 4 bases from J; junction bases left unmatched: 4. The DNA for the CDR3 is TGTGCCAGCAGCTTGAGGACAGGGTTTAATGAAAAACTGTTTTTT. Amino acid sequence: CASSLRTGFNEKLFF.

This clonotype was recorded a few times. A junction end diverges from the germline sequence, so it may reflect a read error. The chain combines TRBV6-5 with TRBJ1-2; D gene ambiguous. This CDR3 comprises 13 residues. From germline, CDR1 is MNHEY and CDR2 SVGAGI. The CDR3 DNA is TGTGCCGGCAGTTACTCGCCTAGTTATGGCTACACCTTC. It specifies CAGSYSPSYGYTF.

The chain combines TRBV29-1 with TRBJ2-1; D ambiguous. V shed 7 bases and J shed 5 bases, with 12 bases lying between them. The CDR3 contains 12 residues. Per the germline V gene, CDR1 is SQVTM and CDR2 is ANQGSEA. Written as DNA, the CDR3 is TGCAGCGCCCCCGATCCGAACAATGAGCAGTTCTTC. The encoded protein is CSAPDPNNEQFF.

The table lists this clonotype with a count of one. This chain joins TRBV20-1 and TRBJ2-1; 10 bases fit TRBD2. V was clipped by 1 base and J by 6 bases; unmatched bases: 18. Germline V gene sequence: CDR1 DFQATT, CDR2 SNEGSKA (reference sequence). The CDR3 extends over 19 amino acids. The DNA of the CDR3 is TGCAGTGCTAGAGTCGGGTCAAACACCATAGCGGGAGGCCGCAATGAGCAGTTCTTC. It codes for CSARVGSNTIAGGRNEQFF.

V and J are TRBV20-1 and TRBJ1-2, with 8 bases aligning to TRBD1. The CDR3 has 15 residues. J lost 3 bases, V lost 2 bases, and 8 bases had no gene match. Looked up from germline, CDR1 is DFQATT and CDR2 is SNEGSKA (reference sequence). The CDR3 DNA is TGCAGTGCTAGAAGCTTCTCAGGGGGCCACTATGGCTACACCTTC. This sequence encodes CSARSFSGGHYGYTF.

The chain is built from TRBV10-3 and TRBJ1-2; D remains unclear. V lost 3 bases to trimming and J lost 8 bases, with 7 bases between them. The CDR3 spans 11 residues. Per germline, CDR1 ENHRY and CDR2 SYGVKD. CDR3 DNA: TGTGCCATCAGTGATCTAGGCGGCTACACCTTC. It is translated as CAISDLGGYTF.

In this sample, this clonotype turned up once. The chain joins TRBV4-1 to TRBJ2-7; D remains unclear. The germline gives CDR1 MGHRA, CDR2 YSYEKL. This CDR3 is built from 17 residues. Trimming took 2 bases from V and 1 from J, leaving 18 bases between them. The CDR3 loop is CASSQTPDGYPSYEQYF. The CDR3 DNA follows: TGCGCCAGCAGCCAAACCCCTGACGGGTACCCTTCCTACGAGCAGTACTTC.

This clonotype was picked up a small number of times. CDR3 DNA: TGCAGTGCTAGAGCCGGGACAGGGGTCCCTAGCTCCTACGAGCAGTACTTC. It encodes CSARAGTGVPSSYEQYF. The rearrangement links TRBV20-1 to TRBJ2-7; TRBD1 aligns across 10 bases. V trimming: 1 base; J trimming: 0 bases; junction bases outside the gene matches: 9. This CDR3 is built from 17 residues. Germline V gene lookup returns CDR1 DFQATT and CDR2 SNEGSKA (reference sequence).

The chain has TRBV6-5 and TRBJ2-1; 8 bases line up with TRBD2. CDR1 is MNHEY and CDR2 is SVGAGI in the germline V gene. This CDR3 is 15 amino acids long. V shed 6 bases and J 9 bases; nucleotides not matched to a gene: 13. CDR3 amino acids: CASSPSVAGYTEQFF. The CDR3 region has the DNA TGTGCCAGCAGCCCATCAGTAGCGGGATATACTGAGCAGTTCTTC.

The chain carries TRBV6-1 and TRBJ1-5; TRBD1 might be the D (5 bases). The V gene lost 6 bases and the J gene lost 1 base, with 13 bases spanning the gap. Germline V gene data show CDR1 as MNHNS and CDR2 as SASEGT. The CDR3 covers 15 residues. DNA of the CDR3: TGTGCCAGCAGGTACAGGACGGGGAGCAATCAGCCCCAGCATTTT. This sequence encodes CASRYRTGSNQPQHF.

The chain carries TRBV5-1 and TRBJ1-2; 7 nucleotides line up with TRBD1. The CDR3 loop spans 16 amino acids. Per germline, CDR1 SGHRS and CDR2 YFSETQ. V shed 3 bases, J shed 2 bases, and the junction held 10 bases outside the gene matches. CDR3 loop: CASSWGSAGGNYGYTF. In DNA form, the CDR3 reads TGCGCCAGCAGCTGGGGGTCCGCAGGGGGAAACTATGGCTACACCTTC.

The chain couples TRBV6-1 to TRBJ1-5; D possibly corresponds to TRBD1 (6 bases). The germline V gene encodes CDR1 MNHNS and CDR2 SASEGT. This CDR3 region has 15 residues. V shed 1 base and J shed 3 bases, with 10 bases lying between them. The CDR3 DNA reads TGTGCCAGCAGTGAAGTCACAGGGTTCAATCAGCCCCAGCATTTT. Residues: CASSEVTGFNQPQHF.

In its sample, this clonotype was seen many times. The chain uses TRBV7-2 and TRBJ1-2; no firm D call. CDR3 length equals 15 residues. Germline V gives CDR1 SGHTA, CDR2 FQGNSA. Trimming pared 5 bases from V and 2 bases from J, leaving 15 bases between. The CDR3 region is CASSQPRLRNYGYTF. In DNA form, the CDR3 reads TGTGCCAGCAGCCAACCAAGGCTGAGGAACTATGGCTACACCTTC.

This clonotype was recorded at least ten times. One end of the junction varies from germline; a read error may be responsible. The CDR3 DNA is TGTGCTAGCAGCCCGGAGGGGTGGTACTCGGCGGTAGAGACCCAGTACTTC. Its translation is CASSPEGWYSAVETQYF. The genes are TRBV7-7 and TRBJ2-5, with D perhaps matching TRBD2 (6 bases). This CDR3 has 17 amino acids. Per the germline V gene, CDR1 is SSHAT and CDR2 is FNYEAQ (reference sequence).